This T cell receptor (beta chain) stems from a study of blood T cells in healthy people across ages. Trimming removed 3 bases at V and 2 bases at J, with 21 bases between. The CDR3 consists of 17 residues. Germline V gene sequence: CDR1 SGHRS, CDR2 YFSETQ. With a J-beta primer mix and a sample-barcoded 5' primer, a second PCR ran about 7 to 12 cycles. Every sample returned 2.5 million or more CDR3-containing paired-end reads. MiXCR was run by TCRdb on the 5' RACE reads, yielding one entry per CDR3 protein. The sample records about a million distinct CDR3 sequences, just over 50% being singletons. Study-level points and caveats: CMV status of donors was not determined, possibly confounding expanded clonotype changes.

The sample holds a few counts of this clonotype. Its antigen is not known. This TCR was recovered from a woman aged 60-75 years in good health. Sequenced: blood. The V gene is TRBV5-1, the J gene TRBJ2-7, with D tentatively TRBD1 or TRBD2 (5 bases each). This CDR3 reads CASSSIPGPTTTYEQYF. CDR3 sequence (DNA): TGCGCCAGCAGCTCAATACCGGGACCAACAACAACCTACGAGCAGTACTTC.